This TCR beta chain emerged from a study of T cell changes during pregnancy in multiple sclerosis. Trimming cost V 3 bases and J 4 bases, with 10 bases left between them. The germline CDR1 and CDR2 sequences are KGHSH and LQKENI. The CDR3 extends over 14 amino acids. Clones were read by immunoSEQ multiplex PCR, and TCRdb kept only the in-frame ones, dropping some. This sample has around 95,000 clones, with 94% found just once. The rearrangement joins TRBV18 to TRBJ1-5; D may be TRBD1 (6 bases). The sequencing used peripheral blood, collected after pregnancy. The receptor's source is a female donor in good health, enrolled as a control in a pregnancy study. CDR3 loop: CASSPGTRNQPQHF. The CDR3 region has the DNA TGTGCCAGCTCACCCGGGACACGTAATCAGCCCCAGCATTTT.